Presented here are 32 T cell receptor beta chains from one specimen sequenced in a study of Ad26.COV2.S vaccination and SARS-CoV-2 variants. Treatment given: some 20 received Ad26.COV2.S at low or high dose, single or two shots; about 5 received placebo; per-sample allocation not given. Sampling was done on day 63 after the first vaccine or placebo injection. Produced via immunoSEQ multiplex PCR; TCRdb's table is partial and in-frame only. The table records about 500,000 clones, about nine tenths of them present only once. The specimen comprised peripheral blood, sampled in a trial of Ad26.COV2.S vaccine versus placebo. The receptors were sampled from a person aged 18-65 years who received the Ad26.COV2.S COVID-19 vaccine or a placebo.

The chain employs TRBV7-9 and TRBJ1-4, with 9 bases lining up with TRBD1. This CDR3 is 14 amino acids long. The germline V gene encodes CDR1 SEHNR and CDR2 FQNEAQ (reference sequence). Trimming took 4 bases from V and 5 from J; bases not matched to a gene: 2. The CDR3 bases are TGTGCCAGCAGCTCGACAGGGGGGAATGAAAAACTGTTTTTT. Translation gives CASSSTGGNEKLFF. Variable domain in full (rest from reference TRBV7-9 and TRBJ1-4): DTGVSQNPRHKITKRGQNVTFRCDPISEHNRLYWYRQTLGQGPEFLTYFQNEAQLEKSRLLSDRFSAERPKGSFSTLEIQRTEQGDSAMYLCASSSTGGNEKLFFGSGTQLSVL.

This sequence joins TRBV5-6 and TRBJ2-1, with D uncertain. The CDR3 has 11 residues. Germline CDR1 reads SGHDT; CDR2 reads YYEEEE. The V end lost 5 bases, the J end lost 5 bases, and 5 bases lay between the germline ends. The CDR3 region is CASSGDNEQFF. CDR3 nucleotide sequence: TGTGCCAGCAGTGGGGACAATGAGCAGTTCTTC.

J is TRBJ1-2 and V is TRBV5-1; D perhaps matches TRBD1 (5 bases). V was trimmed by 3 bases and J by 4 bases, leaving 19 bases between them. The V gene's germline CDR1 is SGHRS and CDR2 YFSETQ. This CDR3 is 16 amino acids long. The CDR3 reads CASSSGTGTLGYGYTF. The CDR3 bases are TGCGCCAGCAGCTCGGGGACCGGGACGTTGGGCTATGGCTACACCTTC.

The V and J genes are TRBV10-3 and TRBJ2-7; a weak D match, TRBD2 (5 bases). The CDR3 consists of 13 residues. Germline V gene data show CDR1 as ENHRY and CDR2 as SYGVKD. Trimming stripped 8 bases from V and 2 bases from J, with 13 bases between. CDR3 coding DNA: TGTGCCATCCGGGAAGGTTTAACCTACGAGCAGTACTTC. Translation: CAIREGLTYEQYF.

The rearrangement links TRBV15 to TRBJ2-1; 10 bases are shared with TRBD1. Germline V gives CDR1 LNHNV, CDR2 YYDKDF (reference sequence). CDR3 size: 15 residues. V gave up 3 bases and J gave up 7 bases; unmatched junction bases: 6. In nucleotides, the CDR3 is TGTGCCACCAGCAGGGGACAGGGGCATAGTAATGAGCAGTTCTTC. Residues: CATSRGQGHSNEQFF.

The DNA of the CDR3 is TGTGCCAGCTCCCCCGGGACAGGGAATGGAGATGAGCAGTTCTTC. It encodes CASSPGTGNGDEQFF. V gene TRBV18 combines with J gene TRBJ2-1; TRBD1 matches 9 bases. The germline V gene has CDR1 KGHSH and CDR2 LQKENI. The CDR3 length is 15 residues. V was pared by 6 bases and J by 8 bases, with 11 bases of the junction left unmatched.

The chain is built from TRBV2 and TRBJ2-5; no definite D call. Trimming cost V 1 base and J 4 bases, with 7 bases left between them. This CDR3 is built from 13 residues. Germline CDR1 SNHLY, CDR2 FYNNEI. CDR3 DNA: TGTGCCAGCAGTGAAGAGTCGGTAGAGACCCAGTACTTC. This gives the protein CASSEESVETQYF.

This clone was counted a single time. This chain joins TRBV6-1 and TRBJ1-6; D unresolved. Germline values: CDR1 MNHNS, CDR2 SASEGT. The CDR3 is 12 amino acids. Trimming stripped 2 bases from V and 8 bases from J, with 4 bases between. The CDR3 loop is CASSEFYSPLHF. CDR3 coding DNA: TGTGCCAGCAGTGAATTTTATTCACCCCTCCACTTT.

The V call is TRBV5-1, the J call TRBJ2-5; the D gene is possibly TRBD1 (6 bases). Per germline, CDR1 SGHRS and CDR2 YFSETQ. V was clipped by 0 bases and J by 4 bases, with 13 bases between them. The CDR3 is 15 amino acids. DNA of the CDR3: TGCGCCAGCAGCTTGGGAGGGATAGGGGGAGAGACCCAGTACTTC. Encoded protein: CASSLGGIGGETQYF.

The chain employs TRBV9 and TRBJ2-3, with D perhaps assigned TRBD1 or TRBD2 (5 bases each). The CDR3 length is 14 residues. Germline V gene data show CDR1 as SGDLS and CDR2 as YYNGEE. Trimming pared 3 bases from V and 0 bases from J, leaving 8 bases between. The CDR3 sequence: CASSGRDSTDTQYF. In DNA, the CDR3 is TGTGCCAGCAGCGGCCGGGACAGCACAGATACGCAGTATTTT.

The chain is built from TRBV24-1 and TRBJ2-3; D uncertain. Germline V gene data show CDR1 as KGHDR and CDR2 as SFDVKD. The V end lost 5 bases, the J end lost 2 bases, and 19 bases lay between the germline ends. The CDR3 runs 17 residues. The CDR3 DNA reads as TGTGCCACCAGTGGGGCTGCGACCTCTCTATACACAGATACGCAGTATTTT. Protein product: CATSGAATSLYTDTQYF.

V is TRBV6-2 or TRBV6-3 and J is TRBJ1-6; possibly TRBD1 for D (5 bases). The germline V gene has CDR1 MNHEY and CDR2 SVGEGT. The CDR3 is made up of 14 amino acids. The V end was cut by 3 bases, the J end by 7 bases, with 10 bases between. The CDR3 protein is CASSYWGMNSPLHF. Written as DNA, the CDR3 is TGTGCCAGCAGTTATTGGGGGATGAATTCACCCCTCCACTTT.

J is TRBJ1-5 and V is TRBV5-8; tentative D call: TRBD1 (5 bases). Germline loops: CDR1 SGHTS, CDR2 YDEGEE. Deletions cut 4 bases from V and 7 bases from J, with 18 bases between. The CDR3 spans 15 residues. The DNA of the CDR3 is TGTGCCAGCAGCGTCTTGGGGGGGGGTAGCCAGCCCCAGCATTTT. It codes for CASSVLGGGSQPQHF.

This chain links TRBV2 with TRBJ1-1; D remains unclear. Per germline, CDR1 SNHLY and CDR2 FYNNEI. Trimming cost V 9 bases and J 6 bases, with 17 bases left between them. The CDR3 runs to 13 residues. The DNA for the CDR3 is TGTGCCAGTGCCGGAGGAAGGCACGCTGAAGCTTTCTTT. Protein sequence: CASAGGRHAEAFF.

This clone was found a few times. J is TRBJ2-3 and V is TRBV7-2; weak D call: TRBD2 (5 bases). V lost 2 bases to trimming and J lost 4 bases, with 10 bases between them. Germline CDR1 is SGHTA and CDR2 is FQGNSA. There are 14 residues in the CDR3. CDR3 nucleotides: TGTGCCAGCAGCTTAAATCCTAGCCCAGATACGCAGTATTTT. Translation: CASSLNPSPDTQYF. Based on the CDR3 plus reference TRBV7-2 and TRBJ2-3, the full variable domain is GAGVSQSPSNKVTEKGKDVELRCDPISGHTALYWYRQSLGQGLEFLIYFQGNSAPDKSGLPSDRFSAERTGGSVSTLTIQRTQQEDSAVYLCASSLNPSPDTQYFGPGTRLTVL.

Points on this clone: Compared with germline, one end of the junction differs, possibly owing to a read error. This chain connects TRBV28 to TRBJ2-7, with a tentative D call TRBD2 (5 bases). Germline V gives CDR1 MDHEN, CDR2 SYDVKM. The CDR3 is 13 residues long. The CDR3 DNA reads TGTGCCAGCGGTTTGGCGGATTCGGGAGAGCAGTACTTC. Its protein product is CASGLADSGEQYF.

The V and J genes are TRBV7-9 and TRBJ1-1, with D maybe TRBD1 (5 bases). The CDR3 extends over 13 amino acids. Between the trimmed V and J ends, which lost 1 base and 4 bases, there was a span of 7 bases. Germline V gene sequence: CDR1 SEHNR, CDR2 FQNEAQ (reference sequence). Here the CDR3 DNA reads TGTGCCAGCAGCTTAGATAGGGGCACTGAAGCTTTCTTT. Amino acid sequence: CASSLDRGTEAFF.

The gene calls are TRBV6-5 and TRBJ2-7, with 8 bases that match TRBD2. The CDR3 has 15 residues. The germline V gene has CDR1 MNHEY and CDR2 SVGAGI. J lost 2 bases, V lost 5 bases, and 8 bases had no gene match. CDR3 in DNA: TGTGCCAGCAGTACCCCGCGGGGGGCAACCTACGAGCAGTACTTC. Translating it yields CASSTPRGATYEQYF.

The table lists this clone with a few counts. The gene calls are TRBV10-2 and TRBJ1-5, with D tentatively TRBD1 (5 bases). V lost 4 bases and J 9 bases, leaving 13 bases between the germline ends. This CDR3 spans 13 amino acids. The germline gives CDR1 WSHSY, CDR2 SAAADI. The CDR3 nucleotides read TGCGCCAGCAGTGTTACAGGCCGCGGGCCCCAGCATTTT. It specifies CASSVTGRGPQHF.

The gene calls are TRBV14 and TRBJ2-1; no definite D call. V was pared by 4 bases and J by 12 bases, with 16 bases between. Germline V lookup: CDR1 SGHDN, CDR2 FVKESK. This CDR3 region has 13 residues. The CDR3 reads CASSLGPAPRQFF. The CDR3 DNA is TGTGCCAGCAGCCTCGGACCCGCTCCCCGGCAGTTCTTC. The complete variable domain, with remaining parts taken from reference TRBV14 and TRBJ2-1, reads EAGVTQFPSHSVIEKGQTVTLRCDPISGHDNLYWYRRVMGKEIKFLLHFVKESKQDESGMPNNRFLAERTGGTYSTLKVQPAELEDSGVYFCASSLGPAPRQFFGPGTRLTVL.

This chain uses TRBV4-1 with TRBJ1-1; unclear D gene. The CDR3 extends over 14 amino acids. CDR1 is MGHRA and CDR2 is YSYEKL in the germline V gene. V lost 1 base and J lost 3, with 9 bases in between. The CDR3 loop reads CASSQGPSYTEAFF. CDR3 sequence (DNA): TGCGCCAGCAGCCAAGGTCCCAGCTACACTGAAGCTTTCTTT.

The CDR3 is CASSPRAGYGYTF. Here the CDR3 DNA reads TGTGCCAGCAGCCCACGAGCGGGCTATGGCTACACCTTC. The chain has TRBV9 and TRBJ1-2; D is unclear. Germline V gene data show CDR1 as SGDLS and CDR2 as YYNGEE. The CDR3 covers 13 residues. V was cut by 4 bases and J by 4 bases, with 11 bases left in between.

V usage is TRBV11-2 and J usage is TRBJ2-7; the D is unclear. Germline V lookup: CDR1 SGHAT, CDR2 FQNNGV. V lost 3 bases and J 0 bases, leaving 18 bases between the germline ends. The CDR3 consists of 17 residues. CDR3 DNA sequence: TGTGCCAGCAGCTTGACCCATATGGCCTCAAGCTCCTACGAGCAGTACTTC. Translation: CASSLTHMASSSYEQYF.

This CDR3 is CASSLTFPETQYF. For the CDR3, the DNA is TGTGCCAGCAGCTTAACGTTCCCAGAGACCCAGTACTTC. This rearrangement joins TRBV7-3 to TRBJ2-5; no clear D gene. This CDR3 is built from 13 residues. V was trimmed by 0 bases and J by 4 bases, leaving 6 bases between them. CDR1 SGHTA and CDR2 FQGTGA come from the germline V gene.

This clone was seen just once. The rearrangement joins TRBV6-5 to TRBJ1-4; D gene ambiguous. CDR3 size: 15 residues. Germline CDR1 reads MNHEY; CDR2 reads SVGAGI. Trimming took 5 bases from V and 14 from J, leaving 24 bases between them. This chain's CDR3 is CASSRTPGGRSVLFF. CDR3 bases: TGTGCCAGCAGTCGAACTCCTGGAGGAAGGAGCGTTCTGTTTTTT.

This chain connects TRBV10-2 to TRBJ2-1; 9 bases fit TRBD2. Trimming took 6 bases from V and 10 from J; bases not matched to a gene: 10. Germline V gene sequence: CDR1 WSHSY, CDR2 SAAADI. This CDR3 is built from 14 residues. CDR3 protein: CASRPSGIGVEQFF. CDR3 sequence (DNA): TGCGCCAGCAGACCTAGCGGGATTGGAGTCGAGCAGTTCTTC.

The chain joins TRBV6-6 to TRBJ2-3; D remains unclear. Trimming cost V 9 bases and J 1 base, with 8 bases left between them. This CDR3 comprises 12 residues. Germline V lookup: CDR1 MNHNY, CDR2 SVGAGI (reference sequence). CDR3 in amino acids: CASRLGTDTQYF. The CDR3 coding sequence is TGTGCCAGTCGCTTGGGCACAGATACGCAGTATTTT.

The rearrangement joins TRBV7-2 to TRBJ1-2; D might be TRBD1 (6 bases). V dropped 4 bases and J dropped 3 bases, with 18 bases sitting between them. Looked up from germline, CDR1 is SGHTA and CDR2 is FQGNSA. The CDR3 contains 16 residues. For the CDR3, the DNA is TGTGCCAGCAGCTCGGGCCTTGGGGGGGCGGACTATGGCTACACCTTC. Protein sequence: CASSSGLGGADYGYTF.

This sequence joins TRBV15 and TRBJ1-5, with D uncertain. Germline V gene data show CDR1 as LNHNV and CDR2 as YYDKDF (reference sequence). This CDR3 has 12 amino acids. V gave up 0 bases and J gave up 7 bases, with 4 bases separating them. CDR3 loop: CATSRDQQPQHF. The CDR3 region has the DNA TGTGCCACCAGCAGAGACCAGCAGCCCCAGCATTTT.

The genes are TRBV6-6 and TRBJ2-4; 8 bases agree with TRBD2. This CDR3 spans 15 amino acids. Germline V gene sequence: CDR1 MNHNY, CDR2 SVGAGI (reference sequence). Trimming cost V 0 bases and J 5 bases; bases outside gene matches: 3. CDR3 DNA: TGTGCCAGCAGTTACTCCCGGGAGGGTCAAAACATTCAGTACTTC. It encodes CASSYSREGQNIQYF.

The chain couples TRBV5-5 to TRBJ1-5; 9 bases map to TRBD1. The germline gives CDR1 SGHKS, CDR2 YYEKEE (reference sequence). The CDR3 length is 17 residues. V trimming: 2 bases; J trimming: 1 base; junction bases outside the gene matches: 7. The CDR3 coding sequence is TGTGCCAGCAGCTTATCACAGGGGGCACTGAGCAATCAGCCCCAGCATTTT. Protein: CASSLSQGALSNQPQHF.

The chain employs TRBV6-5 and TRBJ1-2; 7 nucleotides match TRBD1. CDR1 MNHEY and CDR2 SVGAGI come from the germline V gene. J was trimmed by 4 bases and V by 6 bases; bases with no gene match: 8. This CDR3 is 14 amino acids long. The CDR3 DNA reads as TGTGCCAGCAGGTACAGGGGAGCGGTCTATGGCTACACCTTC. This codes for CASRYRGAVYGYTF.